Described below is a single TCR beta chain sequence and its context. The sample originates from a study of blood T cell repertoires in COVID-19. Study at large: The United States, Italy and Spain supplied acute and convalescent COVID-19 samples. Sources were T cells, B-cell-depleted T cells, or PBMCs; the material itself was cDNA or gDNA.

Original analysis: Estimated nucleated cell counts came from reference gene primer amplification. Assay: immunoSEQ multiplex PCR; the TCRdb copy retains only in-frame clones and omits some. V and J calls and clone size are copied from that table; D and trimming were computed from the DNA. The sample holds some 370,000 clones, more than 70% seen once. Germline V gene lookup returns CDR1 MNHNS and CDR2 SASEGT. The CDR3 is 18 residues long. The ends lost 1 base at V and 0 bases at J; junction bases unmatched: 6. V and J are TRBV6-1 and TRBJ1-5, with 10 bases fitting TRBD1. Sample: peripheral blood. This receptor was identified in a man aged 40-50 years with acute or convalescent COVID-19. CDR3 nucleotides: TGTGCCAGCAGTGAAGAGGGACAGGGGCCCTATAGCAATCAGCCCCAGCATTTT. Translation: CASSEEGQGPYSNQPQHF.